This T cell receptor (beta chain) emerged from a study listed by TCRdb under 2016. The library relied on RT-PCR. The listed sequencing device is Illumina MiSeq. TCRdb reprocessing: public reads trimmed at Q25 with fastp, clones called with MiXCR, in-frame beta chains kept. CDR3 protein sequences are deduplicated, and each keeps its most common genes and DNA. Across this sample there are 550,000 to 750,000 distinct CDR3 sequences, with 13% to 15% seen only once. The top ten clonotypes cover just over 3.5% of the sample. Many counts were recorded for this clonotype. The target of this receptor is not known. Base qualities are not provided; no much larger clone lies one nucleotide away. Sequencing was performed on memory CD4+ T cells from blood. The sequence came from a female donor in good health, serving as a healthy control.

This receptor has the CDR3 CASSLGTSGGTDTQYF. The sequence in DNA is TGTGCCAGCAGCTTAGGGACTAGCGGGGGCACAGATACGCAGTATTTT. The chain is assembled from TRBV7-3 and TRBJ2-3, and TRBD2 aligns with 13 junction nucleotides. CDR1 SGHTA and CDR2 FQGTGA were looked up in the germline V gene. Trimming takes 2 bases off V and 1 base off J; junction bases not matched to a gene: 0. There are 16 amino acids in the CDR3, from cysteine to phenylalanine inclusive. Only CDR3 DNA is held: 48 bases, read in frame from base 1.